These 13 T cell receptor beta chains came from one sample sequenced in a study of T cells in Graves' hyperthyroidism and ophthalmopathy. Authors of the study amplified TCR beta CDR3 regions from RNA transcripts. First-round RT-PCR with HTBI primers amplified the TCR CDR3 region. A single record per CDR3 protein comes from TCRdb applying MiXCR to the multiplex PCR reads. Of about 690,000 distinct CDR3 sequences in the sample, 17% were seen once. Sequencing input: blood. All receptors come from a man aged 50 to 60 with Graves' hyperthyroidism.

The table lists this clonotype with a count of one. This CDR3 reads CASSFEGGEQYF. CDR3 bases: TGCGCCAGCAGCTTTGAGGGGGGCGAGCAGTACTTC. This chain joins TRBV5-1 and TRBJ2-7; D possibly matches TRBD1 or TRBD2 (6 bases each). Germline lookup yields CDR1 SGHRS and CDR2 YFSETQ. CDR3 size: 12 residues. Trimming took 2 bases from V and 6 from J, leaving 9 bases between them.

This clonotype was seen repeatedly, ten times or more. This chain uses TRBV7-2 with TRBJ2-1, with 8 bases aligning to TRBD2. The germline gives CDR1 SGHTA, CDR2 FQGNSA. The CDR3 totals 15 residues. Trimming cost V 2 bases and J 5 bases; bases outside gene matches: 5. Here the CDR3 reads CASSLLAGRDNEQFF. Written as DNA, the CDR3 is TGTGCCAGCAGCTTACTAGCGGGTCGAGACAATGAGCAGTTCTTC.

A note on this clonotype: This may stem from a read error, because a much larger clone lies one nucleotide away. The chain employs TRBV25-1 and TRBJ1-2, with 7 bases fitting TRBD1. The length of the CDR3 is 14 residues. V dropped 4 bases and J dropped 2; count of bases not matched to a gene: 4. Germline values: CDR1 MGHDK, CDR2 SYGVNS. The CDR3 reads CASSATTGNYGYTF. CDR3 nucleotide sequence: TGTGCCAGCAGTGCAACGACAGGGAACTATGGCTACACCTTC.

This clonotype was counted many times. The chain combines TRBV2 with TRBJ2-7, with TRBD2 matching 11 bases. The CDR3 length is 14 residues. CDR1 and CDR2 (germline): SNHLY, FYNNEI. V trimming: 5 bases; J trimming: 7 bases; junction bases outside the gene matches: 7. The CDR3 DNA reads as TGTGCCAGCAGTTTAGCGGGAGGGCCGGATGAGCAGTACTTC. Translated, it gives CASSLAGGPDEQYF.

A note on this clonotype: Given a much more abundant clone one base away, this may be a read error. The chain links TRBV7-3 to TRBJ2-3; D assignment may be TRBD1 or TRBD2 (5 bases each). Germline V gene data show CDR1 as SGHTA and CDR2 as FQGTGA. The CDR3 extends over 14 amino acids. Deletions cut 1 base from V and 5 bases from J, with 10 bases between. DNA for the CDR3: TGTGCCAGCAGCTTAAGGGGGTTCATAGATACGCAGTATTTT. Protein sequence: CASSLRGFIDTQYF. The whole variable domain, remainder taken from reference TRBV7-3 and TRBJ2-3, is GAGVSQTPSNKVTEKGKYVELRCDPISGHTALYWYRQSLGQGPEFLIYFQGTGAADDSGLPNDRFFAVRPEGSVSTLKIQRTERGDSAVYLCASSLRGFIDTQYFGPGTRLTVL.

This clonotype came up many times. The chain employs TRBV7-8 and TRBJ1-4; the match to TRBD1 covers 7 bases. CDR1 and CDR2 (germline): SGHVS, FQNEAQ. This CDR3 contains 17 residues. With 5 bases clipped from V and 7 bases from J, the junction kept 16 bases outside the gene matches. The CDR3 coding sequence is TGTGCCAGCAGCCCTCACTCCTACGACAGGGAGGGTGAAAAACTGTTTTTT. Residues: CASSPHSYDREGEKLFF.

This clonotype has a handful of counts. Its ends do not fully match the called genes, so a read error is possible. CDR3 loop: CASTAPHRTLNDGYTF. The DNA of the CDR3 is TGTGCCAGCACCGCTCCCCACAGGACCCTTAACGATGGCTACACCTTC. The J gene is TRBJ1-2, the V gene TRBV28, with D possibly matching TRBD1 (5 bases). In germline, CDR1 is MDHEN, CDR2 SYDVKM. This CDR3 has 16 residues.

This clonotype came up many times. The gene calls are TRBV28 and TRBJ2-1, with 9 bases aligning to TRBD1. Per germline, CDR1 MDHEN and CDR2 SYDVKM. This CDR3 is built from 14 residues. Germline trimming cut 8 bases from V and 0 bases from J; bases unmatched to any gene: 2. The CDR3 reads CASAGQGSYNEQFF. The CDR3 DNA follows: TGTGCCAGCGCGGGACAGGGCTCCTACAATGAGCAGTTCTTC.

The V gene is TRBV7-9, the J gene TRBJ2-1; D perhaps matches TRBD2 (6 bases). Germline V gene data show CDR1 as SEHNR and CDR2 as FQNEAQ (reference sequence). CDR3 size: 14 residues. Deletions cut 2 bases from V and 6 bases from J, with 11 bases between. The CDR3 is CASSLNVGGNEQFF. CDR3 nucleotide sequence: TGTGCCAGCAGCTTAAACGTGGGAGGCAATGAGCAGTTCTTC.

Only a few counts were recorded for this clonotype. The V gene is TRBV27, the J gene TRBJ1-1; 9 bases line up with TRBD1. After removal of 4 bases from V and 5 bases from J, the junction contained 5 bases not matched to a gene. Looked up from germline, CDR1 is MNHEY and CDR2 is SMNVEV (reference sequence). This CDR3 is built from 14 residues. As DNA, the CDR3 is TGTGCCAGCAGTTGGACACAGGGGGCAACTGAAGCTTTCTTT. Translation: CASSWTQGATEAFF.

At least ten counts were recorded for this clonotype. V and J are TRBV12-3 or TRBV12-4 and TRBJ2-7; D unresolved. This CDR3 spans 13 amino acids. V lost 3 bases and J 1 base, leaving 7 bases between the germline ends. The CDR3 DNA is TGTGCCAGCAGTTTCTTGGAGTCCTACGAGCAGTACTTC. Its protein product is CASSFLESYEQYF.

The chain combines TRBV4-2 with TRBJ1-5; D unresolved. CDR1 is LGHNA and CDR2 is YNFKEQ in the germline V gene. The germline V and J ends were trimmed by 4 bases and 6 bases, with 13 bases remaining between them. The CDR3 totals 14 residues. The CDR3: CASSRPGASQPQHF. The CDR3 nucleotides are TGTGCCAGCAGCCGCCCGGGCGCTTCTCAGCCCCAGCATTTT.

This clonotype was found many times. The chain links TRBV5-1 to TRBJ1-1; tentative D call: TRBD1 (6 bases). The CDR3 covers 12 residues. CDR1 SGHRS and CDR2 YFSETQ come from the germline V gene. Trimming took 4 bases from V and 6 from J, leaving 10 bases between them. In nucleotides, the CDR3 is TGCGCCAGCAGCCAACAGGGACCTGAAGCTTTCTTT. This encodes CASSQQGPEAFF. Variable domain in full (rest from reference TRBV5-1 and TRBJ1-1): KAGVTQTPRYLIKTRGQQVTLSCSPISGHRSVSWYQQTPGQGLQFLFEYFSETQRNKGNFPGRFSGRQFSNSRSEMNVSTLELGDSALYLCASSQQGPEAFFGQGTRLTVV.